This is a list of T cell receptor beta chains from one sample in a study of blood T cells in healthy people across ages. Via MiXCR, TCRdb re-called the 5' RACE reads, giving one row per CDR3 protein. Here the sample spans over a million distinct CDR3 sequences, 42% being singletons. Sample: blood. The receptors were gathered from a woman under 30 in good health. CDR3s include the opening cysteine and the closing phenylalanine or tryptophan. A D gene is named only where the DNA matches it firmly. Clone size is stated in some rows and not others, as once, few, many or a class when expanded.

J gene: TRBJ2-3
V gene: TRBV27
D gene: -
clone size: few
CDR3 DNA: TGTGCCAGCAGTTTTCTAGGGGAAGGCACAGATACGCAGTATTTT
CDR3 protein: CASSFLGEGTDTQYF

J gene: TRBJ2-3
V gene: TRBV12-3/TRBV12-4
D gene: -
clone size: -
CDR3 DNA: TGTGCCTGCAGTTTAAGGGCAACAGATACGCAGTATTTT
CDR3 protein: CACSLRATDTQYF

J gene: TRBJ1-6
V gene: TRBV20-1
D gene: -
clone size: -
CDR3 DNA: TGCAGTGCTAGAGCCGTGGGAGTCAGACCCCTCCACTTT
CDR3 protein: CSARAVGVRPLHF

J gene: TRBJ2-7
V gene: TRBV10-3
D gene: -
clone size: -
CDR3 DNA: TGTGCCATCAGCCCAAAGGACGGGGTGTACGAGCAGTACTTC
CDR3 protein: CAISPKDGVYEQYF

J gene: TRBJ2-1
V gene: TRBV4-1
D gene: -
clone size: -
CDR3 DNA: TGCGCCAGCGGGGCAGCACTTTTGGTCATCCATGAGCAGTTCTTC
CDR3 protein: CASGAALLVIHEQFF

J gene: TRBJ2-1
V gene: TRBV4-1
D gene: -
clone size: -
CDR3 DNA: TGCGCCAGCAGCCAAGTTTTAGTGGAGCAGTTCTTC
CDR3 protein: CASSQVLVEQFF

J gene: TRBJ1-1
V gene: TRBV12-3/TRBV12-4
D gene: -
clone size: few
CDR3 DNA: TGTGCCAGCAGTCAGTGGGGCACTGAAGCTTTCTTT
CDR3 protein: CASSQWGTEAFF

J gene: TRBJ2-7
V gene: TRBV28
D gene: -
clone size: few
CDR3 DNA: TGTGCCAGCAAGACGGCAGGTGACTCATTCTACGAGCAGTACTTC
CDR3 protein: CASKTAGDSFYEQYF

J gene: TRBJ2-3
V gene: TRBV10-3
D gene: -
clone size: -
CDR3 DNA: TGTGCCATCACCCAGGGGGACGGGAGGGGAGATACGCAGTATTTT
CDR3 protein: CAITQGDGRGDTQYF

J gene: TRBJ2-7
V gene: TRBV12-3/TRBV12-4
D gene: -
clone size: few
CDR3 DNA: TGTGCCAGCAGCCTGCACGGGTTAGAGTCGTACGAGCAGTACTTC
CDR3 protein: CASSLHGLESYEQYF

J gene: TRBJ2-7
V gene: TRBV14
D gene: TRBD1
clone size: -
CDR3 DNA: TGTGCCAGCAGCCAGACAGGGATCGAGCAGTACTTC
CDR3 protein: CASSQTGIEQYF

J gene: TRBJ2-5
V gene: TRBV4-1
D gene: TRBD1
clone size: few
CDR3 DNA: TGCGCCAGCAGCTTGGGACAGACGATCTACAATGAGCAGTACTTC
CDR3 protein: CASSLGQTIYNEQYF

J gene: TRBJ1-2
V gene: TRBV7-9
D gene: TRBD1
clone size: -
CDR3 DNA: TGTGCCAGCATCCCGACAGGGGACTATGGCTACACCTTC
CDR3 protein: CASIPTGDYGYTF

J gene: TRBJ1-2
V gene: TRBV15
D gene: TRBD1
clone size: few
CDR3 DNA: TGTGCCATCGGACCAGGGACAGGGAACTATGGCTACACCTTC
CDR3 protein: CAIGPGTGNYGYTF

J gene: TRBJ1-2
V gene: TRBV7-8
D gene: -
clone size: few
CDR3 DNA: TGTGCCAGCAGCTTAGTATACGGGGGTAACTATGGCTACACCTTC
CDR3 protein: CASSLVYGGNYGYTF

J gene: TRBJ1-1
V gene: TRBV10-3
D gene: TRBD1
clone size: -
CDR3 DNA: TGTGCCATCAGGATTGGACAGGGCGGGAACACTGAAGCTTTCTTT
CDR3 protein: CAIRIGQGGNTEAFF